A single sample gave rise to the 16 T cell receptor beta chains below, sequenced in a study of regulatory T cells in long-lasting Graves disease. Researchers made TCR beta libraries by using iRepertoire HTBI primers and running Arm-PCR on CDR3 regions. One entry per CDR3 protein results from TCRdb running MiXCR on the multiplex PCR reads. The sample yields approximately 350,000 distinct CDR3 sequences, around 15% seen once. Time point: newly diagnosed GD, antithyroid drugs for less than 3 months. Scientists built the TCR library using RNA that was extracted from PBMCs. This same sample was also taken into another study, of T cells in Graves' hyperthyroidism and ophthalmopathy.

The source was peripheral blood mononuclear cells (PBMCs), collected at new diagnosis, from a patient treated with antithyroid drugs. The receptors shown here come from a woman aged 18-29 years with Graves disease.

This clonotype has a count of ten or more. This may be a read error: a much more frequent sequence differs by one nucleotide. Here the CDR3 reads CANRGPGQGPTDTQYF. The CDR3 region has the DNA TGTGCCAACAGGGGACCGGGACAGGGGCCGACAGATACGCAGTATTTT. The V and J genes are TRBV2 and TRBJ2-3, with 10 bases lining up with TRBD1. The V gene's germline CDR1 is SNHLY and CDR2 FYNNEI. V lost 10 bases to trimming and J lost 3 bases; unmatched junction nucleotides: 13. The CDR3 loop spans 16 amino acids. Looking up the rest from reference TRBV2 and TRBJ2-3 gives the full variable domain: EPEVTQTPSHQVTQMGQEVILRCVPISNHLYFYWYRQILGQKVEFLVSFYNNEISEKSEIFDDQFSVERPDGSNFTLKIRSTKLEDSAMYFCANRGPGQGPTDTQYFGPGTRLTVL.

This clonotype was observed at least ten times. The rearrangement links TRBV6-1 to TRBJ2-6, with TRBD2 matching 7 bases. CDR3 length: 19 amino acids. V trimming: 6 bases; J trimming: 0 bases; junction bases outside the gene matches: 14. CDR1 MNHNS and CDR2 SASEGT come from the germline V gene. CDR3 coding DNA: TGTGCCAGCAGGTCGCCGGGACGACGGGACTACTCTGGGGCCAACGTCCTGACTTTC. Translated, it gives CASRSPGRRDYSGANVLTF.

The chain's CDR3 is CSAILTSGRTDTQYF. The CDR3 coding sequence is TGCAGTGCTATCCTTACTAGCGGCCGCACAGATACGCAGTATTTT. The chain employs TRBV20-1 and TRBJ2-3, with 8 positions matching TRBD2. Germline V gives CDR1 DFQATT, CDR2 SNEGSKA (reference sequence). Trimming took 4 bases from V and 1 from J; bases not matched to a gene: 7. There are 15 residues in the CDR3.

This clonotype was detected many times. V and J are TRBV28 and TRBJ1-1; no firm D call. V lost 3 bases to trimming and J lost 7 bases, with 9 bases between them. The germline V gene has CDR1 MDHEN and CDR2 SYDVKM. The CDR3 is made up of 12 amino acids. CDR3 bases: TGTGCCAGCAGTTTCCAAAGACTTGAAGCTTTCTTT. Its protein is CASSFQRLEAFF.

Many counts were recorded for this clonotype. The chain uses TRBV6-1 and TRBJ1-5; 10 nucleotides line up with TRBD1. The V gene's germline CDR1 is MNHNS and CDR2 SASEGT. The CDR3 sequence is 16 residues long. Trimming took 7 bases from V and 3 from J; bases not matched to a gene: 9. The CDR3 loop is CASKMGQGWVNQPQHF. DNA for the CDR3: TGTGCCAGCAAAATGGGACAGGGGTGGGTCAATCAGCCCCAGCATTTT.

Only a few counts were recorded for this clonotype. V gene TRBV28 combines with J gene TRBJ1-4, with D maybe TRBD1 (6 bases). The CDR3 spans 14 residues. Per the germline V gene, CDR1 is MDHEN and CDR2 is SYDVKM. Deletions cut 1 base from V and 5 bases from J, with 8 bases between. The CDR3 region is CASSLSRGNEKLFF. DNA for the CDR3: TGTGCCAGCAGTTTATCCAGGGGAAATGAAAAACTGTTTTTT.

This clonotype has more than one count but fewer than ten. CDR3 sequence reads: CASSLLAGDRETQYF. The DNA of the CDR3 is TGTGCCAGCAGCTTACTAGCGGGAGATAGAGAGACCCAGTACTTC. The rearrangement uses TRBV13 and TRBJ2-5; the match to TRBD2 covers 10 bases. Germline CDR1 and CDR2: PRHDT and FYEKMQ (reference sequence). The CDR3 is made up of 15 amino acids. V lost 2 bases and J lost 4; bases outside the gene matches: 4.

In regard to this clonotype: A much bigger clone sits one base away, suggesting this may be a read error. The V and J genes are TRBV6-1 and TRBJ2-1, with 7 bases aligning to TRBD2. J gave up 10 bases and V 3 bases, and 12 bases lay outside the gene matches. Germline loops: CDR1 MNHNS, CDR2 SASEGT. This CDR3 is 15 amino acids long. The CDR3 coding sequence is TGTGCCAGCAGTGACGAGGCTAGCGGCTTCTACGAGCAGTTCTTC. Amino acids: CASSDEASGFYEQFF.

This clonotype was seen many times. The gene calls are TRBV6-2 or TRBV6-3 and TRBJ2-1; D unresolved. Trimming took 8 bases from V and 4 from J, leaving 6 bases between them. This CDR3 region has 11 residues. Germline lookup yields CDR1 MNHEY and CDR2 SVGEGT. The CDR3 region has the DNA TGTGCCAGCTGGCAGTACAATGAGCAGTTCTTC. This translates into CASWQYNEQFF.

This clonotype has a handful of counts. The chain joins TRBV20-1 to TRBJ2-3, with D perhaps matching TRBD2 (7 bases). The last part of the DNA fits TRBJ2-5 better; the J call may be wrong. The germline gives CDR1 DFQATT, CDR2 SNEGSKA (reference sequence). This CDR3 is 12 amino acids long. As DNA, the CDR3 is TGCAGTGCTGGACTAGGGGGAGAGACCCAGTACTTC. Protein sequence: CSAGLGGETQYF.

This chain joins TRBV5-6 and TRBJ1-1; a possible D gene is TRBD1 (6 bases). The germline gives CDR1 SGHDT, CDR2 YYEEEE. With 1 base removed from V and 5 bases from J, the gap between germline ends came to 15 bases. The CDR3 length is 15 residues. This chain's CDR3 is CASSLPGENHTEAFF. The CDR3 nucleotides are TGTGCCAGCAGCTTGCCAGGGGAGAATCATACTGAAGCTTTCTTT. The full variable domain, rest sourced from reference TRBV5-6 and TRBJ1-1, is DAGVTQSPTHLIKTRGQQVTLRCSPKSGHDTVSWYQQALGQGPQFIFQYYEEEERQRGNFPDRFSGHQFPNYSSELNVNALLLGDSALYLCASSLPGENHTEAFFGQGTRLTVV.

This clonotype was counted many times. This chain connects TRBV12-3 or TRBV12-4 to TRBJ1-2, with 7 bases matching TRBD1. The CDR3 sequence is 14 residues long. V lost 7 bases, J lost 3 bases, and 8 bases stayed unmatched. The CDR3 loop reads CASNRQGSYYGYTF. CDR3 bases: TGTGCCAGCAATCGACAGGGTTCGTACTATGGCTACACCTTC.

This clonotype was seen repeatedly, ten times or more. This chain connects TRBV20-1 to TRBJ2-5; 9 nucleotides align to TRBD2. J lost 4 bases, V lost 3 bases, and 9 bases had no gene match. The germline gives CDR1 DFQATT, CDR2 SNEGSKA (reference sequence). CDR3 size: 15 residues. CDR3 DNA: TGCAGTGCTAGCGGGGCGGGGGGGCGCGTAGAGACCCAGTACTTC. Translating gives CSASGAGGRVETQYF.

This clonotype was recorded many times. The rearrangement uses TRBV29-1 and TRBJ2-1; D may be TRBD1 or TRBD2 (5 bases each). The germline V and J ends were trimmed by 7 bases and 2 bases, with 21 bases remaining between them. CDR1 and CDR2 from the germline V gene are SQVTM and ANQGSEA. This CDR3 region has 16 residues. The CDR3 nucleotides are TGCAGCGGCCGGGCACCGGGGCGAGGCACCTACAATGAGCAGTTCTTC. It is translated as CSGRAPGRGTYNEQFF.

This clonotype was observed at least ten times. The chain is built from TRBV5-1 and TRBJ2-7; no definite D call. From germline, CDR1 is SGHRS and CDR2 YFSETQ. The CDR3 has 15 residues. The V and J ends lost 0 bases and 2 bases respectively, with 12 bases between them. CDR3 sequence: CASSLVPVSPYEQYF. The CDR3 DNA reads TGCGCCAGCAGCTTGGTTCCGGTATCCCCCTACGAGCAGTACTTC.

The table lists this clonotype with many counts. J is TRBJ2-7 and V is TRBV5-1; D gene uncertain. V lost 0 bases to trimming and J lost 0 bases, with 10 bases between them. Germline V gene sequence: CDR1 SGHRS, CDR2 YFSETQ. CDR3 length: 15 amino acids. In DNA, the CDR3 is TGCGCCAGCAGCTTGGCTCGCGGAAACTCCTACGAGCAGTACTTC. Amino acids: CASSLARGNSYEQYF.